The TCR beta chain under discussion was sequenced for a study of identical twins (dated by TCRdb to the mid-2010s). Concerning the study at large: To test whether fetal clonotypes persist, the study used deep sequencing on TCR alpha and beta repertoires from monozygotic twins, unrelated adults of various ages, and cord blood. To rule out contamination, the twin experiments were replicated at different times with different library preparation protocols. On the study overall, not on this receptor specifically: Compared with coincidental sharing between unrelated individuals, out-of-frame TCR alpha sequences shared between twins showed an excess of sequences with low generation probability. In beta out-of-frame sequences, excess twin sharing was weaker, because having fewer shared sequences lowered the signal-to-noise ratio. Invariant T cells such as MAIT and iNKT could partly confound zero-insertion analyses, though diverse VJ usage argued against this for most clonotypes. Because the same donors could not be followed over many years, conclusions were based on cross-sectional statistical analysis. Out-of-frame TCR alpha sharing in monozygotic twins was systematically underestimated by recombination models, whereas sharing between unrelated individuals was in agreement with the recombination models. Abundant cord blood beta clonotypes carried fewer insertions; young adult naive repertoires showed a weaker similar trend, while memory repertoires showed none.

The library was built by means of 5' RACE. Sequencer: Illumina HiSeq 2000. A universal primer binding site was added through template switching, and the final cDNA carried a unique molecular identifier so that TCR cDNA molecules could be counted accurately. Specific primers in the conserved constant-segment region were used to synthesize first-strand cDNA for TCR alpha and beta chains. To control for contamination, every cDNA library was double barcoded, receiving both a SMART-Mk sample barcode and Illumina barcodes. TruSeq adapter sequences along with Illumina sample barcodes were introduced in two successive PCR steps. The Illumina HiSeq platform was used with custom primers to sequence TCR alpha and beta cDNA libraries. Per the original workflow: MiGEC processed the raw reads to extract unique molecular identifiers, while MiXCR was used to determine the CDR3 positions. For each individual, recombination models were inferred using an EM algorithm with the repgenHMM and IGoR tools. The tcR package in R was used for shared clonotype analysis, with sharing normalized by the product of cloneset sizes. To study raw recombination without the effects of thymic and clonal selection, out-of-frame nonproductive sequences were analyzed. The raw public data were reprocessed by TCRdb itself: fastp quality trimming at Q25, MiXCR clonotype calling, in-frame beta chains only. Under each unique CDR3 protein, matching rows form one entry showing the most common genes and DNA. The V and J calls follow TCRdb's processing rather than the paper's. Present in this sample are 1.5 million or so distinct CDR3 sequences, about 32% of which were seen just once. The ten top clones hold approximately 0.25% of the sample.

All donors were healthy Caucasians. In regard to this clonotype: The specificity of this receptor is unknown. The sample holds no much larger clone one base away, and base qualities are not on file.

CDR1 and CDR2, looked up from the germline V gene, are SGHTA and FQGNSA. The CDR3 sequence holds 15 residues, the cysteine and phenylalanine included. Only the CDR3 region is kept as DNA, spanning 45 bases read in frame from base 1. Unmatched junction bases come to 4, with V trimmed by 2 bases and J by 4 bases. The receptor was isolated from a newborn girl in good health. The chain links TRBV7-2 with TRBJ1-5, with TRBD1 matching 8 junction bases. Sequencing used cord blood. The CDR3 loop reads CASSLLTGANQPQHF. The base sequence is TGTGCCAGCAGCTTACTGACAGGGGCGAATCAGCCCCAGCATTTT.